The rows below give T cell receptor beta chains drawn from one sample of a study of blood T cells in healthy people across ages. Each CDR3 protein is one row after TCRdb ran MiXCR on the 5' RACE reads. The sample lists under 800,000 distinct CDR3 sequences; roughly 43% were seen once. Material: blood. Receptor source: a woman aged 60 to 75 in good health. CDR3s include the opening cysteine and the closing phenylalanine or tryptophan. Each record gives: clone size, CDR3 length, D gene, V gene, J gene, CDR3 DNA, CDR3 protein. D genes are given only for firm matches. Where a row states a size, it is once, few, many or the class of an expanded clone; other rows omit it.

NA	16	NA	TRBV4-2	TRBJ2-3	TGTGCCAGCAGCCAACGAACCGGAGGAGTGGAAGATACGCAGTATTTT	CASSQRTGGVEDTQYF
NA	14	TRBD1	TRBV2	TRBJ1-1	TGTGCCAGCGTCTGGGACAGCGGGAACACTGAAGCTTTCTTT	CASVWDSGNTEAFF
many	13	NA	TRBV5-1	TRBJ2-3	TGCGCCAGCAGCTTGGAGGTGACCGATACGCAGTATTTT	CASSLEVTDTQYF
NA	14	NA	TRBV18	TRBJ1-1	TGTGCCAGCTCACCCAGCAAGGGAAACACTGAAGCTTTCTTT	CASSPSKGNTEAFF
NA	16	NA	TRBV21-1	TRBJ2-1	TGTGCCAGCAGCATTAGCGGGGGGGCCCCCTACAATGAGCAGTTCTTC	CASSISGGAPYNEQFF
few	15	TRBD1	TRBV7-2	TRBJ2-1	TGTGCCAGCAGCTTAGACGGGACAGATGGATTTGAGCAGTTCTTC	CASSLDGTDGFEQFF
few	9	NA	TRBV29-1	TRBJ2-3	TGCAGCGTTGAGTCGAGGCAGTATTTT	CSVESRQYF
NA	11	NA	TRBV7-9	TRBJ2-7	TGTGCCAGCAGCCGAACTTGGAAGCAGTACTTC	CASSRTWKQYF
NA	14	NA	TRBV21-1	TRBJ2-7	TGTGCCAGCAGCAAAGAAACGGAGAACTACGAGCAGTACTTC	CASSKETENYEQYF
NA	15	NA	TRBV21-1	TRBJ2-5	TGTGCCAGCAAGGGACAAACCCGAACCCAAGAGACCCAGTACTTC	CASKGQTRTQETQYF
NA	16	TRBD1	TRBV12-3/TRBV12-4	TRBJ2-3	TGTGCCAGCGCTGCACCATCCAGGGGGTTGACAGATACGCAGTATTTT	CASAAPSRGLTDTQYF
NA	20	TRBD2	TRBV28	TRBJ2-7	TGTGCCAGCAGTTCCCCCCATTATCTAGCGGGAGGCTACCTGGGCTACGAGCAGTACTTC	CASSSPHYLAGGYLGYEQYF
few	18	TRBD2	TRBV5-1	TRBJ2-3	TGCGCCAGCAGCTTGGAGACTAGCGGGGGCGCATCCGTGGATACGCAGTATTTT	CASSLETSGGASVDTQYF
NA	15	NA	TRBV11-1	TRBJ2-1	TGTGCCAGCAGCTGGACAGATAACTCCTACAATGAGCAGTTCTTC	CASSWTDNSYNEQFF
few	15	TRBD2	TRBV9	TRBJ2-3	TGTGCCAGCAGCACTAGCGGGGGGGAGACAGATACGCAGTATTTT	CASSTSGGETDTQYF
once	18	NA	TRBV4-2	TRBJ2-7	TGTGCCAGCAGCCAGGTAAGAGGTTCTACAGAGGCCTACAATGAGCAGTACTTC	CASSQVRGSTEAYNEQYF
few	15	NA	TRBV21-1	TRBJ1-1	TGTGCCAGCAGCAAAGGTCTTTCCAGGTCTAGGGGAGCTTTCTTT	CASSKGLSRSRGAFF
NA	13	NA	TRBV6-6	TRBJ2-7	TGTGCCAGCAGTCACGACCTTACCTACGAGCAGTACTTC	CASSHDLTYEQYF
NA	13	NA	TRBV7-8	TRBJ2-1	TGTGCCAGCAGCCCCAGACGCGACAATGAGCAGTTCTTC	CASSPRRDNEQFF
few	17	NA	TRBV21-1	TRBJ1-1	TGTGCCAGCAGCAAAGGACCTGGACAGGGGACCAACACTGAAGCTTTCTTT	CASSKGPGQGTNTEAFF
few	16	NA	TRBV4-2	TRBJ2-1	TGTGCCAGCAGCCAAGATACAGGCGAGACCTACAATGAGCAGTTCTTC	CASSQDTGETYNEQFF
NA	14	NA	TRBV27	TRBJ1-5	TGTGCCAACACAAGAGGGAGAAGCAATCAGCCCCAGCATTTT	CANTRGRSNQPQHF
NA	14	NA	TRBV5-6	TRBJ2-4	TGTGCCAGCAGCTTGGACTCCCGGGTTGGCATTCAGTACTTC	CASSLDSRVGIQYF
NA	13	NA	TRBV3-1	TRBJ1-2	TGTGCCAGCGGCCAAGACCAATACTATGGCTGCACCTTC	CASGQDQYYGCTF
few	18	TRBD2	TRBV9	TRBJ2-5	TGTGCCAGCAGCGTAGCCCTAGGGCCTAGCGGGAGCCAAGAGACCCAGTACTTC	CASSVALGPSGSQETQYF
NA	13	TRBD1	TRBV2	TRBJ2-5	TGTGCCAGCAGTGATGGGGACAGGGGCGAACAGTACTTC	CASSDGDRGEQYF
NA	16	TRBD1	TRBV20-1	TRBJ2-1	TGCAGTGCTAGAGATCCGAGACAGGGGAGATTCAATGAGCGGTTCTTC	CSARDPRQGRFNERFF
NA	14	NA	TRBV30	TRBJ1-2	TGTGCCTGGAGTGTTATGTCGGGGAACTATGGCTACACCTTC	CAWSVMSGNYGYTF
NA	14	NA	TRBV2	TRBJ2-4	TGTGCCAGCAGGCTGACAGGCATTAAAAACATTCAGTACTTC	CASRLTGIKNIQYF
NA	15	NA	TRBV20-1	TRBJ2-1	TGCAGTGTCGAAGCCCGGGGTCCAATCTTCAATGAGCAGTTCTTC	CSVEARGPIFNEQFF
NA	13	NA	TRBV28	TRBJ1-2	TGTGCCAGCAGTTTATACTTACAGGATGGCTACACCTTC	CASSLYLQDGYTF
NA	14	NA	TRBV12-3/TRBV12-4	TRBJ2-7	NA	CASILGTNTYEQYF
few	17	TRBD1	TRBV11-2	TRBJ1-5	TGTGCCAGCAGCTTCGGACACCGGGACAGACTCAATCAGCCCCAGCATTTT	CASSFGHRDRLNQPQHF
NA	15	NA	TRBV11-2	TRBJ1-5	TGTGCCAGCAGCTTAGGGAGGTCCGAAAAACAGCCCCAGCATTTT	CASSLGRSEKQPQHF
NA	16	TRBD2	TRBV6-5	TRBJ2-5	TGTGCCAGCAGTTACGGGACTAGCGGGAGGTTGGAGACCCAGTACTTC	CASSYGTSGRLETQYF
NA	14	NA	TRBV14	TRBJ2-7	TGTGCCAGCAGCCAGAGACCGACCTGGGGCGAGCAGTACTTC	CASSQRPTWGEQYF
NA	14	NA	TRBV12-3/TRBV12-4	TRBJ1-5	TGTGCCACCAGTACTACACCGAGCAGTCAGCCCCAGCATTTT	CATSTTPSSQPQHF
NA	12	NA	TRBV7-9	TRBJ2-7	TGTGCCAGCAGCTCTTTGGTAGGAGAGCAGTACTTC	CASSSLVGEQYF
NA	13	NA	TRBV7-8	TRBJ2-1	TGTGCCAGCAGCTTGAGTCAGGGAGAGACCCAGTTCTTC	CASSLSQGETQFF
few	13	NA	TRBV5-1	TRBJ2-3	TGCGCCAGCAGCTTGCCTAACACAGATACGCAGTATTTT	CASSLPNTDTQYF
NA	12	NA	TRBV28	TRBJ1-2	TGTGCCAGCAGGTTTCGGCTATATGGCTACACCTTC	CASRFRLYGYTF
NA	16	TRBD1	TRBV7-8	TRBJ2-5	TGTGCCAGCAGCTTAACCGGGACAGCGTACCAAGAGACCCAGTACTTC	CASSLTGTAYQETQYF
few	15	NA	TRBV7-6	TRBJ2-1	TGTGCCAGCAGTTCCCGGGACACCTCCTACAATGAGCAGTTCTTC	CASSSRDTSYNEQFF
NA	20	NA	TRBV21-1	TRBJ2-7	TGTGCCAGCAGCAAAGCGCGTGTACAACCCGGGCGGGAGGGCCTACGCGAGCAGTACTTC	CASSKARVQPGREGLREQYF
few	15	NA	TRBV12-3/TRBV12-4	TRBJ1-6	TGTGCCAGCAGTTTTGGGGGCAAGGGGAATTCACCCCTCCACTTT	CASSFGGKGNSPLHF
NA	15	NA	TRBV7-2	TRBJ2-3	TGTGCCAGCAGCCCCCACCAGTCTAGCACAGATACGCAGTATTTT	CASSPHQSSTDTQYF
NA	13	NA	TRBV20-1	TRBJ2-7	TGCAGTGCTAGAGGGTACAGTTATTACGAGCAGTACTTC	CSARGYSYYEQYF
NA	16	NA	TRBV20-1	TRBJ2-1	TGCAGTGCTAGAGCCCTAACGGGGGACCCTCACAATGAGCAGTTCTTC	CSARALTGDPHNEQFF
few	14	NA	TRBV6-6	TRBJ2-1	TGTGCCAGCGGGGCGAGCATCTCCTACAATGAGCAGTTCTTC	CASGASISYNEQFF
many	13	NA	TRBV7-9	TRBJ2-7	TGTGCCAGCAGCTTAGGGGGAGTCGACGAGCAGTACTTC	CASSLGGVDEQYF
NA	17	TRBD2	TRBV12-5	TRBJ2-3	TGTGCTAGTGGTCCCGGGACTAGCGGGGGAAGCACAGATACGCAGTATTTT	CASGPGTSGGSTDTQYF
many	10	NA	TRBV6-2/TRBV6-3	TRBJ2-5	TGTGCCAGCCGGAGGGAGACCCAGTACTTC	CASRRETQYF
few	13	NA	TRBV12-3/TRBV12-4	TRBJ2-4	TGTGCCAGCAGAGATACAGGGAAAAACATTCAGTACTTC	CASRDTGKNIQYF